This TCR beta chain was found in a study of blood T cell repertoires in COVID-19. At the level of the study: T cells, B-cell-depleted T cells, or PBMCs supplied cDNA or gDNA.

The CDR3 sequence is 17 residues long. Trimming at V came to 1 base and at J to 3 bases, leaving 8 bases not matched to a gene. Germline V gene lookup returns CDR1 PRHDT and CDR2 FYEKMQ (reference sequence). In the authors' methods: Amplification with reference gene primers provided the estimates of nucleated cell counts. Assay used: immunoSEQ multiplex PCR; TCRdb lists only in-frame clones, some missing. V, J and clone size were drawn from that table, and D and trimming were deduced from the DNA. This repertoire shows some 290,000 clones, almost 90% found once; its top ten account for 2.5% to 3.5%. This sequence joins TRBV13 and TRBJ2-3, with 9 nucleotides matching TRBD1. Source material: peripheral blood. This sequence was found in a woman aged 25 to 45 with COVID-19, enrolled during active disease. This CDR3 reads CASSLVGGTGSTDTQYF. Written as DNA, the CDR3 is TGTGCCAGCAGCTTAGTAGGTGGGACAGGGAGTACAGATACGCAGTATTTT.